This T cell receptor (beta chain) was captured in a study of blood T cell repertoires in COVID-19 (dated by TCRdb to about 2020). For the wider study: Samples from collaborators originated in the United States, Italy and Spain and spanned both the acute and convalescent phases of COVID-19. The prospective study material was composed of cDNA or gDNA derived from T cells, B-cell-depleted T cells, or PBMCs. Deeply sampled blood TCRbeta repertoires from subjects exposed to, actively infected with, or recovered from COVID-19 were included in the dataset. A freely available public database, intended as a resource for researchers studying the immune response to SARS-CoV-2, is where the repertoires were released. The samples were drawn from two sources: the first 160 participants of the ongoing ImmuneRACE study, and 1,254 subjects contributed by 6 global collaborators. A de-identified subject ID, COVID-19 status, age in years and sex were almost always included in the sample metadata. Where available, HLA class I and class II types were obtained from metadata supplied by the sample provider rather than from assay-based typing. Summary of the overall study and its limitations: The amount of clinical and demographic metadata varied by source and participant and was provided uncurated.

About this clone itself: Its specific antigen is unknown. No per-base quality is available; no much larger clone lies one base away.

The immunoSEQ Assay, a bias-controlled multiplex PCR, was used to amplify TCRbeta CDR3 regions from genomic DNA. The paper's processing steps were these. Within the assay, amplification of reference gene primers was used to estimate how many nucleated cells each sample contained. Sequence reads were collapsed and filtered to measure the absolute abundance of every unique TCRbeta CDR3 rearrangement. For each sample, productive Simpson clonality was calculated by taking the square root of Simpson's diversity index across productive rearrangements. TCRdb retrieved this table from immuneACCESS and kept in-frame rearrangements only. Not all clones are present; in checked studies, unresolved V genes account for under half, and no reason is known for the remainder. The V and J calls and clone size come from that table; D and trimming were worked out from the DNA. The sample yields about 250,000 clones; about 91% were counted once. The ten most abundant clones make up over 1.2% of the sample.

The junction shows trimming of 3 bases on V and 2 bases on J, plus 4 bases between the germline ends. The CDR3 starts with the cysteine, ends with the phenylalanine, and has 12 residues. The only DNA kept is the CDR3, 36 bases in frame from the first base. The germline V gene specifies KGHSH as CDR1 and LQKENI as CDR2. The collaborating institutions used their own protocols to collect whole blood in K2EDTA tubes. For TCRbeta analysis, collaborator samples were shipped as frozen whole blood, as isolated PBMCs, or as DNA extracted from either sample type. Recombination connected TRBV18 to TRBJ2-5; the D gene remains uncertain. Sequencing input: peripheral blood. The clonotype originates from a man older than 75 with acute or convalescent COVID-19. The CDR3 in this case is CASSPTQETQYF. Read as DNA, the sequence is TGTGCCAGCTCACCGACTCAAGAGACCCAGTACTTC.